This T cell receptor beta chain derives from a study of blood T cell repertoires in COVID-19. The CDR3 has 14 residues. Produced via immunoSEQ multiplex PCR; TCRdb's table is partial and in-frame only. The table lists 250,000 to 350,000 clones, 75% to 90% of them singletons. The gene calls are TRBV21-1 and TRBJ1-5. TRBV21-1 has pseudogene status. This TCR came from a woman in her sixties or seventies with acute or convalescent COVID-19. The sample was peripheral blood. The DNA for the CDR3 is TGTGCCAGCCCCCCGAGCGAGGGCAATCAGCCCCAGCATTTT. Translation: CASPPSEGNQPQHF.